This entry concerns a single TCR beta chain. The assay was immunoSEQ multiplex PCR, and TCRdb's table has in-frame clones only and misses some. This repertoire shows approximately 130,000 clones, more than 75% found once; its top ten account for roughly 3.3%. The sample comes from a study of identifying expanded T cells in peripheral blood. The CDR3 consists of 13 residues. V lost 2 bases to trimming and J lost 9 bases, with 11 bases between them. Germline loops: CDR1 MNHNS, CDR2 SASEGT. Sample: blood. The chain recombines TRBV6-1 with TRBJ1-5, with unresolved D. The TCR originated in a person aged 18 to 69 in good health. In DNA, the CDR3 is TGTGCCAGCAGTGAATCTCAGGTGCCGCCCCAGCATTTT. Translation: CASSESQVPPQHF.